This section outlines one TCR beta chain sequence together with its context. Treg sorting used a CD4+CD25+CD127-/low gate. There are 15 residues in the CDR3. The germline V gene has CDR1 SNHLY and CDR2 FYNNEI. J gave up 6 bases and V 5 bases, and 9 bases lay outside the gene matches. Full-length variable regions came from constant-region reverse primers plus semi-nested Nested Universal Primer A PCR. TCRdb re-derived calls from the 5' RACE reads in MiXCR, one entry per CDR3 protein. The sample lists approximately 9,600 distinct CDR3 sequences; around 42% were seen once. The genes are TRBV2 and TRBJ1-5, with 8 bases that match TRBD1. The sequence derives from a female donor with breast cancer. Input material: Tregs sorted from a lymph node. CDR3 nucleotide sequence: TGTGCCAGCAGTTTCGACAGGGGCGAGGGTCAGCCCCAGCATTTT. Its translation is CASSFDRGEGQPQHF.